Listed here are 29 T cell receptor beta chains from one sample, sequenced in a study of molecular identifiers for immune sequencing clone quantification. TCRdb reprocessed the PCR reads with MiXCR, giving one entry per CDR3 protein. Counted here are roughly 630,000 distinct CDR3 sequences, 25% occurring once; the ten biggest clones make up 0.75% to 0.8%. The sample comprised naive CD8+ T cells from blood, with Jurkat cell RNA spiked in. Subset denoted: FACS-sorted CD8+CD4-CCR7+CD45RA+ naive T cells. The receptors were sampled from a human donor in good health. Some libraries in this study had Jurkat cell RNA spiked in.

CDR3 region: CASSPGQFSSYEQYF. CDR3 DNA sequence: TGTGCCAGCAGTCCCGGACAGTTCAGCTCCTACGAGCAGTACTTC. This sequence joins TRBV27 and TRBJ2-7; D might be TRBD1 (6 bases). Trimming shortened V by 5 bases and J by 0 bases, and 14 bases separated the two germline ends. This CDR3 contains 15 residues. Germline V CDR1 and CDR2: MNHEY, SMNVEV (reference sequence).

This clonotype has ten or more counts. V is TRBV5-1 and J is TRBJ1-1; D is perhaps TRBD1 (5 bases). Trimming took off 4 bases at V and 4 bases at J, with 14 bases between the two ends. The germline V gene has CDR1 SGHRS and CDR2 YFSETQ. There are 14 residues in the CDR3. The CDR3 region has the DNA TGCGCCAGCAGCACCTCAGGGAGGCTCACTGAAGCTTTCTTT. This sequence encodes CASSTSGRLTEAFF. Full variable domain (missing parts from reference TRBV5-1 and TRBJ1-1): KAGVTQTPRYLIKTRGQQVTLSCSPISGHRSVSWYQQTPGQGLQFLFEYFSETQRNKGNFPGRFSGRQFSNSRSEMNVSTLELGDSALYLCASSTSGRLTEAFFGQGTRLTVV.

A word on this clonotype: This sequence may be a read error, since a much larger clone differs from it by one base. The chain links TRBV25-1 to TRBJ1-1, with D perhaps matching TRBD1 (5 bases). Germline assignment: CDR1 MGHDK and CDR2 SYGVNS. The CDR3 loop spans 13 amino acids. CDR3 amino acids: CAGSEYKDNKAFF. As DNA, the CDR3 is TGTGCCGGCAGTGAATACAAGGACAACAAAGCTTTCTTT.

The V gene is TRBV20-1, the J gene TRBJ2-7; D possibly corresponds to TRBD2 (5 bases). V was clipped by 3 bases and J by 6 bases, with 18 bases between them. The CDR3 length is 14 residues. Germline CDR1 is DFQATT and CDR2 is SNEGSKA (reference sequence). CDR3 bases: TGCAGTGCTAGCCCTAGCATCCCCGACTGCGAGCAGTACTTC. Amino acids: CSASPSIPDCEQYF.

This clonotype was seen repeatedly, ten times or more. The CDR3 protein is CASSLAELAYTTDTQYF. CDR3 in DNA: TGTGCCAGCAGTTTAGCGGAACTAGCTTATACTACAGATACGCAGTATTTT. V usage is TRBV12-3 or TRBV12-4 and J usage is TRBJ2-3; TRBD2 is a possible D gene (6 bases). Trimming stripped 0 bases from V and 3 bases from J, with 16 bases between. The CDR3 spans 17 residues.

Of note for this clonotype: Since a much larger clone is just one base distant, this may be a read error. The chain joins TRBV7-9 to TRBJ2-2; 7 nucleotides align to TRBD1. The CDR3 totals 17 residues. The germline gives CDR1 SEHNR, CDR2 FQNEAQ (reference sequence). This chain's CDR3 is CASSSTGQVLNTGELVF. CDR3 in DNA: TGTGCCAGCAGCTCGACCGGACAGGTTCTGAACACCGGGGAGCTGGTTTTT.

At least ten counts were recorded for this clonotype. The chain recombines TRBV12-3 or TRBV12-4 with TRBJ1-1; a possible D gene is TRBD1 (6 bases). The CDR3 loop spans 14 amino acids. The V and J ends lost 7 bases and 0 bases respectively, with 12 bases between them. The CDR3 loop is CASNLGQLNTEAFF. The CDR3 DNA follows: TGTGCCAGCAACCTAGGACAGCTGAACACTGAAGCTTTCTTT.

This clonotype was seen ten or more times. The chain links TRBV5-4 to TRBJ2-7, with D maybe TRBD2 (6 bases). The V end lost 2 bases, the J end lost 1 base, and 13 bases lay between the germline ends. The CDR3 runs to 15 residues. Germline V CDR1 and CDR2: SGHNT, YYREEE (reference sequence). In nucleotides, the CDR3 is TGTGCCAGCAGCTTTCTTGGTAGCGGTTCCTACGAGCAGTACTTC. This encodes CASSFLGSGSYEQYF. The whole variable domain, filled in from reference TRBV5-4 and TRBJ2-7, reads ETGVTQSPTHLIKTRGQQVTLRCSSQSGHNTVSWYQQALGQGPQFIFQYYREEENGRGNFPPRFSGLQFPNYSSELNVNALELDDSALYLCASSFLGSGSYEQYFGPGTRLTVT.

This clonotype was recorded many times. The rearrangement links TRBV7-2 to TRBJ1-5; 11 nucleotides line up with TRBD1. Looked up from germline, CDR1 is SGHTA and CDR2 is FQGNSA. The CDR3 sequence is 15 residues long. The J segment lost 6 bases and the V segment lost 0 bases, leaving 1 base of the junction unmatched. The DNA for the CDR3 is TGTGCCAGCAGCTTAGCGGGGACAGGGGGTCAGCCCCAGCATTTT. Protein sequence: CASSLAGTGGQPQHF.

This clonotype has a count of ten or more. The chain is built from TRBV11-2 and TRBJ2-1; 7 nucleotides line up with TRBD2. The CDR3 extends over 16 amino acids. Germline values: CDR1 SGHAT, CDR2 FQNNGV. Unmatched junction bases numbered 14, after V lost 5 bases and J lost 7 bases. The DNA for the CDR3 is TGTGCCAGCAGCCCTATAGGACTAGTCGTTGTGAATGAGCAGTTCTTC. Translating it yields CASSPIGLVVVNEQFF.

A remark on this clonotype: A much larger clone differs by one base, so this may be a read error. CDR3 sequence (DNA): TGTGCCAGCGGCTTAGCCCAGGGGGCGGGTAATGAAAAACTGTTTTTT. It yields the protein CASGLAQGAGNEKLFF. V gene TRBV7-9 combines with J gene TRBJ1-4, with TRBD1 matching over 8 bases. The CDR3 spans 16 residues. Germline V gene data show CDR1 as SEHNR and CDR2 as FQNEAQ (reference sequence).

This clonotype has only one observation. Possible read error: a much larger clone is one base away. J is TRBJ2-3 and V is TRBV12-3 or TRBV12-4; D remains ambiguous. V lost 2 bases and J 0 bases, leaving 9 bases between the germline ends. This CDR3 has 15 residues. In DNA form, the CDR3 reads TGTGCCAGCAGTTTATTAGAGGCTAGCACAGATACGCAGTATTTT. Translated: CASSLLEASTDTQYF.

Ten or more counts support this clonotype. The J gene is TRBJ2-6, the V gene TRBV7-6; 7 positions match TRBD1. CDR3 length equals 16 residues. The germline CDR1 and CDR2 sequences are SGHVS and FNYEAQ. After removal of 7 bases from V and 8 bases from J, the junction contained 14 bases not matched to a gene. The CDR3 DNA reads TGTGCCAGCACCGCATACCCCGGGACAGAGTCCAACGTCCTGACTTTC. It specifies CASTAYPGTESNVLTF.

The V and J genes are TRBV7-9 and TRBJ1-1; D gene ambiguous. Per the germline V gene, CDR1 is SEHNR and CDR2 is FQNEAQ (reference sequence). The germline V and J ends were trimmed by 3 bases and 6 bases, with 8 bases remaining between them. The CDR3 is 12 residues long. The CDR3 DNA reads TGTGCCAGCAGCTTTGGCTTTTCTGAAGCTTTCTTT. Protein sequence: CASSFGFSEAFF. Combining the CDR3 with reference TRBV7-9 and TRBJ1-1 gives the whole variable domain DTGVSQNPRHKITKRGQNVTFRCDPISEHNRLYWYRQTLGQGPEFLTYFQNEAQLEKSRLLSDRFSAERPKGSFSTLEIQRTEQGDSAMYLCASSFGFSEAFFGQGTRLTVV.

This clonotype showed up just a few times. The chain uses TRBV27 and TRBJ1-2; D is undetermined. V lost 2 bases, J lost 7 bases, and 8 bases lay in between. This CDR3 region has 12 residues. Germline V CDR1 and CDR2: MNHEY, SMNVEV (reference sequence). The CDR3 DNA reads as TGTGCCAGCAGTTTACCCCCCTTTGGCTACACCTTC. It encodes CASSLPPFGYTF.

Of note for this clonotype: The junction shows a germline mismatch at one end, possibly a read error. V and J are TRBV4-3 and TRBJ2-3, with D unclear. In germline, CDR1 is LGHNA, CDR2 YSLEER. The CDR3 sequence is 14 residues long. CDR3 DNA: TGCGCCAGCAGCCAGGCGAGCAACACAGATACACAGTATTTT. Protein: CASSQASNTDTQYF.

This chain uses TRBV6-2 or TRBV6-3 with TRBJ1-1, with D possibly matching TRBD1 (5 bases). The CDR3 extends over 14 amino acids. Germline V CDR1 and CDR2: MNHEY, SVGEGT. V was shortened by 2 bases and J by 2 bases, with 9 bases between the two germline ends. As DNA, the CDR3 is TGTGCCAGCAGTTACCCGGGGCATAACACTGAAGCTTTCTTT. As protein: CASSYPGHNTEAFF.

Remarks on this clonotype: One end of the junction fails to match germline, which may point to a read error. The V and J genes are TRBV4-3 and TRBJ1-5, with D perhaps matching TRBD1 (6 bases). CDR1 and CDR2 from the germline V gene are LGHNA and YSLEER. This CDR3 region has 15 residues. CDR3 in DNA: TGCACCAGCAGCCAAGATGGAGGGGGGAATCGGCCCCAGCATTTT. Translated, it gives CTSSQDGGGNRPQHF.

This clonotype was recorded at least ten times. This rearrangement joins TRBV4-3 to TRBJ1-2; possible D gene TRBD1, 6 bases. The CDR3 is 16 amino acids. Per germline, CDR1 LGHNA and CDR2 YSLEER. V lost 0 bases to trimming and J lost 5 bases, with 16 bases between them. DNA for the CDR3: TGCGCCAGCAGCCAAGATTTTGTAGGACAGAGATATGGCTACACCTTC. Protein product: CASSQDFVGQRYGYTF.

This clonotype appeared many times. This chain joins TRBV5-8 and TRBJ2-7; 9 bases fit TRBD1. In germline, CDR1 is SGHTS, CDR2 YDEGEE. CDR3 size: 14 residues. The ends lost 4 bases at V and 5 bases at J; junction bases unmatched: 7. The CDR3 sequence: CASSPGTGIHEQYF. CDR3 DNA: TGTGCCAGCAGCCCTGGGACAGGGATCCACGAGCAGTACTTC.

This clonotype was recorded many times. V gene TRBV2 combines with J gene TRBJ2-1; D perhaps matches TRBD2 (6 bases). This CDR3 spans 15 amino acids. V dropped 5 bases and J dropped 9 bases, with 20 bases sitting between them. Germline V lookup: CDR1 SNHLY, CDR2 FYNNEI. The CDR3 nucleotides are TGTGCCAGCAGTTTGGGACTCGGTGGTTCCTTTGAGCAGTTCTTC. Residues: CASSLGLGGSFEQFF.

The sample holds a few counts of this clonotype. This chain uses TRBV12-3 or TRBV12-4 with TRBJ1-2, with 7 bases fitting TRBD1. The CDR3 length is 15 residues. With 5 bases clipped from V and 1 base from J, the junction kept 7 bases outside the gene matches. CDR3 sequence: CASSPQGGYNYGYTF. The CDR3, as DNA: TGTGCCAGCAGTCCGCAGGGGGGTTATAACTATGGCTACACCTTC.

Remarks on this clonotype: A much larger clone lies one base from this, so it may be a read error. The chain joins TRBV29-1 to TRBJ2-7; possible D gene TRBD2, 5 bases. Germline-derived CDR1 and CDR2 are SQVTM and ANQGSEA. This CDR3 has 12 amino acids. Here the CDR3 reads CSVEDRTYKQYF. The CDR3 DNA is TGCAGCGTGGAGGACCGTACCTACAAGCAGTACTTC.

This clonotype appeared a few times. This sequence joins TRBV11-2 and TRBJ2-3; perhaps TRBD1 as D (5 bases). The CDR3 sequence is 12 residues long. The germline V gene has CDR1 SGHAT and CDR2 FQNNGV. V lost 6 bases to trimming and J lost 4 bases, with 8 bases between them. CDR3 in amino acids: CASRSGSDTQYF. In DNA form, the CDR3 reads TGTGCCAGCAGGTCAGGGTCAGATACGCAGTATTTT.

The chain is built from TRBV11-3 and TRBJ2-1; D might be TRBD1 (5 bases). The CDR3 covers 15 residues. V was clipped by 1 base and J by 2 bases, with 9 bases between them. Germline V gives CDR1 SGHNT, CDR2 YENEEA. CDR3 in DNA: TGTGCCAGCAGCTTAGGGGGCAGTCCCTACAATGAGCAGTTCTTC. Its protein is CASSLGGSPYNEQFF.

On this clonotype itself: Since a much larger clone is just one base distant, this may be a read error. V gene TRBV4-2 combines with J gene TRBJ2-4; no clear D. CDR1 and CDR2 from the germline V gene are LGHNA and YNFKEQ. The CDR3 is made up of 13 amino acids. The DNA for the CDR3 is TGTGCCAGCAGCCAAGGAGATGAAAACATTCGGTACTTC. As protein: CASSQGDENIRYF.

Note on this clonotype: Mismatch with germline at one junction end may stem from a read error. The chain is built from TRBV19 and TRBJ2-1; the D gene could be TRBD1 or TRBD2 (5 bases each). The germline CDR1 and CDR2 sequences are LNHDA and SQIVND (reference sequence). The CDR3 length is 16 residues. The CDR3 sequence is CASSISGTVSSNEQSF. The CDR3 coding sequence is TGTGCCAGTAGTATCTCCGGGACCGTGTCCTCCAATGAGCAGTCCTTC.

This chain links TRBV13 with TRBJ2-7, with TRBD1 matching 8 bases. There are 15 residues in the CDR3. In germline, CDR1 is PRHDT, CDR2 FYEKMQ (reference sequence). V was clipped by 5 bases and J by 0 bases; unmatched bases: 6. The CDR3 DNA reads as TGTGCCAGCAGCCAAACAGGGGGTACCTCCTACGAGCAGTACTTC. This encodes CASSQTGGTSYEQYF.

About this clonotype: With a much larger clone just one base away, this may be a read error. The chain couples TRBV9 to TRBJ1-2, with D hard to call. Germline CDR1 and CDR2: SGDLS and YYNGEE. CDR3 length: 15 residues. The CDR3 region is CPSSVDWTSNYGYTF. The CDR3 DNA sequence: TGTCCCAGCAGCGTAGATTGGACGTCTAACTATGGCTACACCTTC.